This TCR beta chain was sequenced in a study of monozygotic twins with inflammatory bowel disease. The CDR3 is 16 amino acids. Germline CDR1 is SGHDN and CDR2 is FVKESK. TCRdb derives one entry per CDR3 protein from the 5' RACE reads, leaving out DNA. The repertoire table contains roughly 320,000 distinct CDR3 sequences. The TCR originated in a human donor with ulcerative colitis or Crohn's disease, or a healthy co-twin of an affected twin (not recorded which). The sample consisted of blood. This rearrangement joins TRBV14 to TRBJ2-4. The CDR3: CASSQVLGGAKNIQYF.